A selection of T cell receptor beta chains follows, all from one sample in a study of blood T cell repertoires in COVID-19. Repertoires were generated with immunoSEQ multiplex PCR, while TCRdb's copy carries only in-frame clones and drops some. This table holds 150,000 to 200,000 clones, 92% found once. Sequences were obtained from peripheral blood. Every receptor here comes from a man aged 25 to 40 with COVID-19, enrolled during active disease. CDR3s include the opening cysteine and the closing phenylalanine or tryptophan. The D gene is left open where the match is weak. Only some rows state a clone size, as once, few, many or a class for expanded clones.

j_call clone_size d_call v_call cdr3_aa cdr3_nt
TRBJ1-2 . . TRBV18 CASSPEHYTNYGYTF TGTGCCAGCTCACCCGAACACTATACTAACTATGGCTACACCTTC
TRBJ2-5 . TRBD1 TRBV28 CASSSPGGEGETQYF TGTGCCAGCAGTTCACCAGGGGGCGAGGGAGAGACCCAGTACTTC
TRBJ2-3 . TRBD1 TRBV7-2 CASSLGTGIPTDTQYF TGTGCCAGCAGCTTAGGGACAGGGATTCCCACAGATACGCAGTATTTT
TRBJ2-1 . TRBD2 TRBV27 CASSWGGGTNEQFF TGTGCCAGCAGTTGGGGCGGGGGGACCAATGAGCAGTTCTTC
TRBJ2-1 . TRBD1 TRBV9 CASSGSGTGAYNEQFF TGTGCCAGCAGCGGTTCCGGGACAGGCGCCTACAATGAGCAGTTCTTC
TRBJ1-5 . TRBD1 TRBV18 CASSPEIDRAQPQHF TGTGCCAGCTCACCAGAGATCGACAGGGCTCAGCCCCAGCATTTT
TRBJ2-5 . TRBD1 TRBV27 CASSLGAGGWQETQYF TGTGCCAGCAGTTTAGGGGCAGGGGGTTGGCAAGAGACCCAGTACTTC
TRBJ2-1 . TRBD1 TRBV4-2 CASSQKDRGSYNEQFF TGTGCCAGCAGCCAAAAAGACAGGGGGTCCTACAATGAGCAGTTCTTC
TRBJ2-2 . TRBD1 TRBV14 CASSADRRNTGELFF TGTGCCAGCAGTGCGGACAGGAGGAACACCGGGGAGCTGTTTTTT
TRBJ1-6 few . TRBV4-1 CASSQGGNDRSPLHF TGCGCCAGCAGCCAGGGGGGGAACGACCGTTCACCCCTCCACTTT
TRBJ2-7 many TRBD1 TRBV9 CASSPPTGFEQYF TGTGCCAGCAGCCCCCCGACAGGGTTCGAGCAGTACTTC
TRBJ2-1 . TRBD2 TRBV27 CASTRPGLAGAYEQFF TGTGCCAGCACTCGGCCCGGACTAGCGGGAGCGTATGAGCAGTTCTTC
TRBJ1-6 . TRBD1 TRBV19 CASRSLQGGNSPLHF TGTGCCAGTAGATCCTTACAGGGGGGGAATTCACCCCTCCACTTT
TRBJ2-2 few TRBD2 TRBV30 CAWNGLAGGNTGELFF TGTGCCTGGAATGGACTAGCGGGGGGAAACACCGGGGAGCTGTTTTTT
TRBJ2-3 . TRBD1 TRBV28 CASSSEGQEDPDTQYF TGTGCCAGCAGTTCCGAAGGACAGGAGGACCCAGATACGCAGTATTTT
TRBJ2-2 once TRBD2 TRBV9 CASSPRVAGARVPGELFF TGTGCCAGCAGCCCCCGGGTAGCGGGAGCGAGGGTACCCGGGGAGCTGTTTTTT
TRBJ2-3 . TRBD2 TRBV9 CASSLRTSGGTDTQYF TGTGCCAGCAGCCTCAGGACTAGCGGGGGCACAGATACGCAGTATTTT
TRBJ1-5 . . TRBV7-2 CASSLASGGGNQPQHF TGTGCCAGCAGCTTAGCGAGCGGTGGAGGCAATCAGCCCCAGCATTTT
TRBJ2-3 . TRBD2 TRBV5-1 CASSSTTSGEDTQYF TGCGCCAGCAGCTCTACGACTAGCGGGGAGGATACGCAGTATTTT
TRBJ2-5 . . TRBV20-1 CSADSKETQYF TGCAGTGCTGACAGTAAAGAGACCCAGTACTTC
TRBJ1-3 . . TRBV4-1 CASSQDPIVNTIYF TGCGCCAGCAGCCAAGATCCTATTGTGAACACCATATATTTT
TRBJ2-1 once . TRBV6-6 CASTPPTPRGDNEQFF TGTGCCAGCACCCCACCCACCCCCCGGGGAGACAATGAGCAGTTCTTC
TRBJ2-6 . TRBD1 TRBV18 CASSAGQGASSGANVLTF TGTGCCAGCTCAGCTGGACAGGGGGCCTCCTCTGGGGCCAACGTCCTGACTTTC
TRBJ2-6 . . TRBV7-6 CASSLVVGPRGSGANVLTF TGTGCCAGCAGCTTAGTGGTCGGACCTAGGGGCTCTGGGGCCAACGTCCTGACTTTC
TRBJ1-2 once TRBD1 TRBV5-6 CASSLTDRVNYGYTF TGTGCCAGCAGCTTAACTGACAGGGTCAACTATGGCTACACCTTC
TRBJ2-7 once . TRBV18 CASSPDLISYNEQYF TGTGCCAGCTCACCGGACTTGATATCCTACAACGAGCAGTACTTC
TRBJ1-1 . TRBD1 TRBV5-1 CASSWGQPNTEAFF TGCGCCAGCAGCTGGGGACAGCCGAACACTGAAGCTTTCTTT
TRBJ1-1 . TRBD1 TRBV2 CASAGTGVTEAFF TGTGCCAGCGCAGGGACAGGGGTTACTGAAGCTTTCTTT
TRBJ1-1 . . TRBV7-3 CASSPVGNTEAFF TGTGCCAGCAGTCCCGTCGGGAACACTGAAGCTTTCTTT
TRBJ1-5 . . TRBV5-1 CASSLTGLDQPQHF TGCGCCAGCAGCTTGACAGGGCTGGATCAGCCCCAGCATTTT
TRBJ2-1 . TRBD2 TRBV9 CASSVDRQTSDSYNEQFF TGTGCCAGCAGCGTAGACCGACAAACTAGCGACTCCTACAATGAGCAGTTCTTC
TRBJ1-1 . . TRBV5-1 CASSLEGAATEAFF TGCGCCAGCAGCTTGGAAGGGGCCGCCACTGAAGCTTTCTTT
TRBJ2-7 . TRBD1 TRBV29-1 CSVEKGQGGSYEQYF TGCAGCGTTGAAAAGGGACAGGGGGGCTCCTACGAGCAGTACTTC
TRBJ2-7 . . TRBV11-2 CASSLDRASYEQYF TGTGCCAGCAGCTTAGACAGGGCCAGCTACGAGCAGTACTTC
TRBJ1-2 . TRBD1 TRBV18 CASSPGTGGVYGYTF TGTGCCAGCTCACCAGGGACAGGGGGTGTCTATGGCTACACCTTC
TRBJ2-7 . TRBD1 TRBV5-1 CASSSNTGTGLIEQYF TGCGCCAGCAGCTCTAACACCGGGACAGGGCTTATCGAGCAGTACTTC
TRBJ1-2 . TRBD1 TRBV9 CASSVGAQGAWGYTF TGTGCCAGCAGCGTAGGAGCGCAGGGGGCGTGGGGCTACACCTTC
TRBJ1-4 . . TRBV9 CASSVDSEKLFF TGTGCCAGCAGCGTAGATAGCGAAAAACTGTTTTTT
TRBJ1-2 . TRBD1 TRBV18 CASSNNPRQGDGYTF TGTGCCAGCTCCAATAATCCCAGACAGGGGGATGGCTACACCTTC
TRBJ2-2 . . TRBV3-1/TRBV3-2 CASSQRPGRNTGELFF TGTGCCAGCAGCCAAAGACCGGGGAGAAACACCGGGGAGCTGTTTTTT
TRBJ1-2 . . TRBV7-2 CASSVGSGYGYTF TGTGCCAGCAGCGTGGGTAGCGGCTATGGCTACACCTTC
TRBJ2-5 . TRBD1 TRBV7-8 CASSFPRGQAQETQYF TGTGCCAGCAGCTTCCCCAGGGGGCAGGCCCAAGAGACCCAGTACTTC
TRBJ2-7 . . TRBV5-6 CASSLNRAYEQYF TGTGCCAGCAGCTTGAACAGGGCTTACGAGCAGTACTTC
TRBJ1-2 . . TRBV7-9 CASSGTGIGLYGYTF TGTGCCAGCAGTGGCACAGGGATAGGATTATATGGCTACACCTTC
TRBJ1-1 . . TRBV9 CASGEGRGDTEAFF TGTGCCAGCGGGGAGGGAAGAGGGGACACTGAAGCTTTCTTT
TRBJ2-5 once TRBD2 TRBV7-6 CASSLTGGSTVRETQYF TGTGCCAGCAGCTTAACAGGCGGGAGTACCGTACGCGAGACCCAGTACTTC
TRBJ2-5 once TRBD1 TRBV18 CASSATGVQETQYF TGTGCCAGCTCAGCGACAGGGGTTCAAGAGACCCAGTACTTC
TRBJ2-1 . . TRBV7-8 CASSLDTNSYNEQFF TGTGCCAGCAGCTTAGATACTAATTCCTACAATGAGCAGTTCTTC